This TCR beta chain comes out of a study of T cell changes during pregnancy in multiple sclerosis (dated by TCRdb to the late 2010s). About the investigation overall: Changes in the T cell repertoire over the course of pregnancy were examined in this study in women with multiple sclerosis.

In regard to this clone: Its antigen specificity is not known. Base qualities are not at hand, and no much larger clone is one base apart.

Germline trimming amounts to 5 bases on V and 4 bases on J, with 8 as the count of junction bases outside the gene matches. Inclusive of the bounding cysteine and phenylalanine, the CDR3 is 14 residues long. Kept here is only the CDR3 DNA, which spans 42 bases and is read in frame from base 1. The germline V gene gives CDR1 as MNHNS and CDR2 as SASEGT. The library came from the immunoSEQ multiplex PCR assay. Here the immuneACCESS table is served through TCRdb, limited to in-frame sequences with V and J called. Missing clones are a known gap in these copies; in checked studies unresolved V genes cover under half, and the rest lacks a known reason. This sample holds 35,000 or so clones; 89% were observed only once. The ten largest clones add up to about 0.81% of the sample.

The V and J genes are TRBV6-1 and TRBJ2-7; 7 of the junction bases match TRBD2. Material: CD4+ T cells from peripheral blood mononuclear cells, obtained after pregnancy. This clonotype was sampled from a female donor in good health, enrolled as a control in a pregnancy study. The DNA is TGTGCCAGCAGTCATAGGGAGGGGCTATACGAGCAGTACTTC. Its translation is CASSHREGLYEQYF.